In this sample, the clone carrying this T cell receptor (beta chain) turned up many times. Antigen specificity is unknown. These data are taken from a study of T-cell reconstitution after alpha-beta-depleted transplantation in children. Unique molecular identifiers were used in preparing the TCRbeta library. One entry per CDR3 protein results from TCRdb running MiXCR on the PCR reads. The sample holds approximately 650,000 distinct CDR3 sequences; around 14% are singletons and the top ten take roughly 0.84%. Study findings and constraints: At the one-year point after transplant, T-cell counts and TCRbeta diversity were found to come mostly from T cells that had been newly produced. Diversity of TCRbeta at day 60 was high in some patients, arising from surviving recipient T cells and thymic progenitors. It was reported that alpha-beta T cells came from several hundred expanded graft clones (about two months after transplant).

The sequence was collected from a girl aged 2 to 9 with congenital amegakaryocytic thrombocytopenia, due to receive a stem cell transplant. The sequencing used PBMCs, collected before TCRalphabeta/CD19-depleted stem cell transplant.

The CDR3 region is CSARDLPTGTIYNEQFF. CDR3 sequence (DNA): TGCAGTGCTAGAGATCTCCCGACAGGGACAATTTACAATGAGCAGTTCTTC. This chain connects TRBV20-1 to TRBJ2-1; 7 bases agree with TRBD1. This CDR3 is built from 17 residues. Germline CDR1 and CDR2: DFQATT and SNEGSKA (reference sequence). The ends lost 0 bases at V and 4 bases at J; junction bases unmatched: 12.